Each of the 13 T cell receptor beta chains below was sequenced from the same sample in a study of T cells in localized non-small cell lung cancer. The data were produced by immunoSEQ multiplex PCR, yet TCRdb's version contains in-frame clones alone and is incomplete. The top ten hold around 4.5% of the sample, which has 32,000 or so clones, 90% seen once. Sequences were derived from peripheral blood, sampled before any cancer treatment. Every receptor here comes from a man between 40 and 70 years old with stage I lung adenocarcinoma.

In its sample, this clone was seen once. The chain recombines TRBV6-5 with TRBJ2-1, with TRBD2 as a possible D gene (7 bases). The length of the CDR3 is 15 residues. Trimming left V 6 bases short and J 8 bases short, with 20 bases between. The V gene's germline CDR1 is MNHEY and CDR2 SVGAGI. The CDR3 region has the DNA TGTGCCAGCAGCCCCGAGGGGGGGAGTATGGATGAGCAGTTCTTC. As protein: CASSPEGGSMDEQFF.

This rearrangement joins TRBV6-4 to TRBJ2-2; 8 bases fit TRBD1. This CDR3 is 15 amino acids long. CDR1 and CDR2 from the germline V gene are MRHNA and SNTAGT. The V segment lost 2 bases and the J segment 3 bases; nucleotides outside the gene matches: 2. The CDR3 here is CASSDQDRDTGELFF. The DNA for the CDR3 is TGTGCCAGCAGTGACCAGGACAGGGACACCGGGGAGCTGTTTTTT.

The chain links TRBV11-2 to TRBJ2-5; 12 bases match TRBD1. Germline trimming cut 2 bases from V and 7 bases from J; bases unmatched to any gene: 5. Germline CDR1 and CDR2: SGHAT and FQNNGV. The CDR3 contains 15 residues. This CDR3 is CASSLSGTGGGTQYF. CDR3 DNA sequence: TGTGCCAGCAGCTTATCCGGGACAGGGGGCGGGACCCAGTACTTC.

The V and J genes are TRBV19 and TRBJ2-7; TRBD1 agrees at 7 bases. Trimming cost V 4 bases and J 3 bases; bases outside gene matches: 0. Germline V gene lookup returns CDR1 LNHDA and CDR2 SQIVND (reference sequence). The length of the CDR3 is 12 residues. This CDR3 is CASSTGGYEQYF. CDR3 nucleotide sequence: TGTGCCAGTAGTACAGGGGGCTACGAGCAGTACTTC.

The gene calls are TRBV11-2 and TRBJ1-1, with D hard to call. Germline V gives CDR1 SGHAT, CDR2 FQNNGV. This CDR3 is built from 16 residues. V was clipped by 1 base and J by 2 bases, with 14 bases between them. The CDR3 DNA reads as TGTGCCAGCAGCTTAGTTCTCTCTGGGTTCAACACTGAAGCTTTCTTT. As protein: CASSLVLSGFNTEAFF.

This chain joins TRBV30 and TRBJ1-1, with a weak D call TRBD1 (5 bases). This CDR3 contains 13 residues. Between the trimmed V and J ends, which lost 8 bases and 11 bases, there was a span of 24 bases. The germline gives CDR1 GTSNPN, CDR2 SVGIG (reference sequence). Here the CDR3 reads CAEQGDHDRGAFF. In nucleotides, the CDR3 is TGTGCCGAGCAGGGTGACCATGACAGAGGGGCTTTCTTT.

This chain connects TRBV14 to TRBJ1-2; D is perhaps TRBD1 (5 bases). There are 13 residues in the CDR3. Looked up from germline, CDR1 is SGHDN and CDR2 is FVKESK. Trimming shortened V by 1 base and J by 8 bases, and 11 bases separated the two germline ends. CDR3 amino acids: CASSQVGPGGYTF. For the CDR3, the DNA is TGTGCCAGCAGCCAAGTGGGGCCCGGGGGCTACACCTTC.

This chain links TRBV4-1 with TRBJ2-3; 10 bases agree with TRBD1. V lost 1 base to trimming and J lost 4 bases; unmatched junction nucleotides: 2. Looked up from germline, CDR1 is MGHRA and CDR2 is YSYEKL. This CDR3 comprises 15 residues. The CDR3 coding sequence is TGCGCCAGCAGCCAAGGACAGGGGGCCTCAGATACGCAGTATTTT. This sequence encodes CASSQGQGASDTQYF.

The CDR3 DNA reads TGTGCCAGCAGCCCTAGGGCTCAGGTCGTTACAGATACGCAGTATTTT. Translated, it gives CASSPRAQVVTDTQYF. This rearrangement joins TRBV7-2 to TRBJ2-3, with D unresolved. The germline V and J ends were trimmed by 5 bases and 3 bases, with 18 bases remaining between them. The CDR3 spans 16 residues. Germline assignment: CDR1 SGHTA and CDR2 FQGNSA. The variable domain in full, completed from reference TRBV7-2 and TRBJ2-3, reads GAGVSQSPSNKVTEKGKDVELRCDPISGHTALYWYRQSLGQGLEFLIYFQGNSAPDKSGLPSDRFSAERTGGSVSTLTIQRTQQEDSAVYLCASSPRAQVVTDTQYFGPGTRLTVL.

The CDR3 nucleotides are TGTGCCAGTTCCGCGAGGCAGGGGGACAACTATGGCTACACCTTC. Translating it yields CASSARQGDNYGYTF. This sequence joins TRBV18 and TRBJ1-2, with 7 nucleotides matching TRBD1. Germline CDR1 is KGHSH and CDR2 is LQKENI. V was pared by 9 bases and J by 2 bases, with 12 bases of the junction left unmatched. The CDR3 is 15 amino acids.

In DNA form, the CDR3 reads TGTGCCAGCTCACCCCTAGGACTCTTCTACGAGCAGTACTTC. This gives the protein CASSPLGLFYEQYF. This chain uses TRBV18 with TRBJ2-7; D possibly corresponds to TRBD2 (5 bases). The CDR3 spans 14 residues. Per the germline V gene, CDR1 is KGHSH and CDR2 is LQKENI. Trimming shortened V by 3 bases and J by 3 bases, and 12 bases separated the two germline ends.

The chain is built from TRBV2 and TRBJ2-5; the D gene is possibly TRBD2 (6 bases). Trimming shortened V by 4 bases and J by 2 bases, and 20 bases separated the two germline ends. Per the germline V gene, CDR1 is SNHLY and CDR2 is FYNNEI. The CDR3 covers 17 residues. This CDR3 reads CASSGPFWGRTQETQYF. CDR3 DNA: TGTGCCAGCAGTGGACCCTTTTGGGGGAGGACTCAAGAGACCCAGTACTTC.

The chain combines TRBV16 with TRBJ1-1, with D perhaps matching TRBD1 (6 bases). V shed 2 bases and J shed 1 base, with 17 bases lying between them. Germline V gives CDR1 KGHSY, CDR2 FQNENV. CDR3 size: 17 residues. The CDR3 region has the DNA TGTGCCAGCAGCCAAGGGGGGCGGTCCGTTCGGAACACTGAAGCTTTCTTT. This gives the protein CASSQGGRSVRNTEAFF.